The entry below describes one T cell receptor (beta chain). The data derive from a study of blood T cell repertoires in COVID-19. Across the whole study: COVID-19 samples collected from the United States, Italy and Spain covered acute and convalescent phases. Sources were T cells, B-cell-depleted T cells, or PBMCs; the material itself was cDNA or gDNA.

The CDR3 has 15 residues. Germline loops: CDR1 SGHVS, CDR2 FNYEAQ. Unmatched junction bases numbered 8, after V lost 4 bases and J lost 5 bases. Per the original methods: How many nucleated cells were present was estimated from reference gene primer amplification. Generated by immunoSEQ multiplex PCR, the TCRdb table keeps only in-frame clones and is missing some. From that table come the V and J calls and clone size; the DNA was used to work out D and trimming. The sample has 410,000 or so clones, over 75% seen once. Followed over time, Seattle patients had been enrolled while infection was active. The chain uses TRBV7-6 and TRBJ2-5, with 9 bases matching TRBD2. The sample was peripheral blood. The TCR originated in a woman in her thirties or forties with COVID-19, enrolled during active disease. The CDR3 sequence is CASSSSGRPVETQYF. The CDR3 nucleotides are TGTGCCAGCAGCTCGAGCGGGAGGCCGGTTGAGACCCAGTACTTC.